Presented here are 29 T cell receptor beta chains from one specimen sequenced in a study of T-cell reconstitution after alpha-beta-depleted transplantation in children. Researchers prepared the TCRbeta library using unique molecular identifiers, the study reports. TCRdb reprocessed the PCR reads via MiXCR and lists one record per CDR3 protein. The sample yields approximately 500,000 distinct CDR3 sequences, about 10% seen once. The sample here was PBMCs, taken before TCRalphabeta/CD19-depleted stem cell transplant. These receptor sequences come from a child between 2 and 9 years old with inherited bone marrow failure, due to receive a stem cell transplant.

Turning to this clonotype: One base away lies a much larger clone, so this may be a sequencing read error. The V gene is TRBV30, the J gene TRBJ1-1; D remains ambiguous. V was pared by 0 bases and J by 1 base, with 3 bases between. There are 12 residues in the CDR3. Germline-derived CDR1 and CDR2 are GTSNPN and SVGIG (reference sequence). The CDR3: CAWSVKNTEAFF. Here the CDR3 DNA reads TGTGCCTGGAGTGTTAAGAACACTGAAGCTTTCTTT.

This clonotype was observed a few times. The chain employs TRBV30 and TRBJ2-7; unclear D gene. V gave up 3 bases and J gave up 6 bases, with 9 bases separating them. Germline V CDR1 and CDR2: GTSNPN, SVGIG (reference sequence). The CDR3 is 11 amino acids. CDR3 nucleotide sequence: TGTGCCTGGAGCCTACACGGCGAGCAGTACTTC. Translation: CAWSLHGEQYF.

This clonotype was counted many times. The V and J genes are TRBV5-6 and TRBJ2-1, with 8 bases matching TRBD2. The CDR3 spans 16 residues. With 1 base clipped from V and 6 bases from J, the junction kept 9 bases outside the gene matches. Germline CDR1 and CDR2: SGHDT and YYEEEE. CDR3: CASSLFRLAGPNEQFF. The DNA for the CDR3 is TGTGCCAGCAGCTTGTTCAGGCTAGCGGGCCCCAATGAGCAGTTCTTC. Using reference TRBV5-6 and TRBJ2-1 for the parts outside the CDR3, the full variable domain is DAGVTQSPTHLIKTRGQQVTLRCSPKSGHDTVSWYQQALGQGPQFIFQYYEEEERQRGNFPDRFSGHQFPNYSSELNVNALLLGDSALYLCASSLFRLAGPNEQFFGPGTRLTVL.

This clonotype was seen ten or more times. The chain couples TRBV4-3 to TRBJ2-4, with 10 bases lining up with TRBD2. With 1 base clipped from V and 7 bases from J, the junction kept 19 bases outside the gene matches. The length of the CDR3 is 20 residues. The germline gives CDR1 LGHNA, CDR2 YSLEER. DNA of the CDR3: TGCGCCAGCAGCCAAGGGTGGGCTAGCGGGAGCCATATCCAGGGGAACATTCAGTACTTC. Translating it yields CASSQGWASGSHIQGNIQYF.

As regards this clonotype: A much more abundant neighbour one base away suggests this may be a read error. The chain uses TRBV4-3 and TRBJ2-5; possible D gene TRBD2, 6 bases. Germline V gene lookup returns CDR1 LGHNA and CDR2 YSLEER. This CDR3 is built from 15 residues. The CDR3 loop reads CASSQGGGVQETLYF. The CDR3 nucleotides read TGCGCCAGCAGCCAAGGCGGCGGGGTCCAAGAGACCCTGTACTTC.

In this sample, this clonotype turned up many times. The J gene is TRBJ1-1, the V gene TRBV4-1; weak D call: TRBD1 (5 bases). V lost 0 bases and J lost 1, with 6 bases in between. Germline loops: CDR1 MGHRA, CDR2 YSYEKL. This CDR3 comprises 14 residues. CDR3: CASSQDQGNTEAFF. The CDR3 coding sequence is TGCGCCAGCAGCCAAGATCAGGGGAACACTGAAGCTTTCTTT.

This clonotype occurred many times. V usage is TRBV4-3 and J usage is TRBJ2-1; 8 bases map to TRBD2. J lost 7 bases, V lost 0 bases, and 8 bases had no gene match. The CDR3 runs to 16 residues. The germline gives CDR1 LGHNA, CDR2 YSLEER. The CDR3 region is CASSQDKGTRSNEQFF. The CDR3 nucleotides read TGCGCCAGCAGCCAAGATAAGGGGACTAGGTCAAATGAGCAGTTCTTC.

Details on this clonotype: A read error may explain this, as a much larger clone is one base away. The V gene is TRBV4-1, the J gene TRBJ2-7; the D gene could be TRBD1 or TRBD2 (6 bases each). The V end lost 0 bases, the J end lost 12 bases, and 15 bases lay between the germline ends. The germline CDR1 and CDR2 sequences are MGHRA and YSYEKL. There are 13 residues in the CDR3. The CDR3, as DNA: TGCGCCAGCAGCCAAGATCCCGGGGGCCTTCGGTACTTC. Amino acid sequence: CASSQDPGGLRYF.

This sequence joins TRBV29-1 and TRBJ2-7; no clear D gene. This CDR3 is built from 14 residues. V was shortened by 0 bases and J by 2 bases, with 11 bases between the two germline ends. Germline values: CDR1 SQVTM, CDR2 ANQGSEA. CDR3 sequence (DNA): TGCAGCGTTGAAGACCTTGGAAATACCTACGAGCAGTACTTC. As protein: CSVEDLGNTYEQYF.

The rearrangement links TRBV20-1 to TRBJ2-7, with 7 bases matching TRBD2. The CDR3 runs 16 residues. V dropped 0 bases and J dropped 5; count of bases not matched to a gene: 13. CDR1 is DFQATT, CDR2 SNEGSKA, per germline (reference sequence). CDR3 in DNA: TGCAGTGCTAGAGATCGGGCTAGCGGTCCGGTCCACGAGCAGTACTTC. Translating it yields CSARDRASGPVHEQYF.

A few counts support this clonotype. The rearrangement links TRBV5-6 to TRBJ1-2, with TRBD1 identical over 8 bases. Germline lookup yields CDR1 SGHDT and CDR2 YYEEEE. The length of the CDR3 is 16 residues. The V gene end was trimmed by 0 bases and the J gene end by 0 bases; junction bases not matched to a gene: 4. CDR3 amino acids: CASSLVGQATNYGYTF. The DNA for the CDR3 is TGTGCCAGCAGCTTGGTGGGACAGGCGACTAACTATGGCTACACCTTC. The full variable domain, its missing parts supplied by reference TRBV5-6 and TRBJ1-2, is DAGVTQSPTHLIKTRGQQVTLRCSPKSGHDTVSWYQQALGQGPQFIFQYYEEEERQRGNFPDRFSGHQFPNYSSELNVNALLLGDSALYLCASSLVGQATNYGYTFGSGTRLTVV.

This clonotype turned up a few times. The genes are TRBV7-2 and TRBJ2-7; 12 bases match TRBD2. CDR3 size: 15 residues. From germline, CDR1 is SGHTA and CDR2 FQGNSA. J lost 6 bases, V lost 0 bases, and 3 bases had no gene match. The CDR3 reads CASSLAGLAGSEQYF. The CDR3 DNA reads as TGTGCCAGCAGCTTAGCCGGACTAGCGGGAAGCGAGCAGTACTTC.

V and J are TRBV6-2 or TRBV6-3 and TRBJ2-7; D not certain. V dropped 2 bases and J dropped 1 base, with 9 bases sitting between them. This CDR3 has 14 residues. In germline, CDR1 is MNHEY, CDR2 SVGEGT. CDR3 sequence (DNA): TGTGCCAGCAGTTACCCGGACGGTTCCTACGAGCAGTACTTC. Its translation is CASSYPDGSYEQYF.

DNA of the CDR3: TGTGCCAGCAGTGAAGAAGGTGGTAGCAGGGTGAGCACAGATACGCAGTATTTT. It codes for CASSEEGGSRVSTDTQYF. This rearrangement joins TRBV2 to TRBJ2-3, with D possibly matching TRBD1 (5 bases). There are 18 residues in the CDR3. V was pared by 1 base and J by 0 bases, with 17 bases between. Germline values: CDR1 SNHLY, CDR2 FYNNEI.

This clonotype was observed at least ten times. The gene calls are TRBV18 and TRBJ2-3; D ambiguous. V lost 3 bases, J lost 4 bases, and 2 bases lay in between. The CDR3 spans 11 residues. Germline CDR1 reads KGHSH; CDR2 reads LQKENI. CDR3 in DNA: TGTGCCAGCTCACCTGCAGATACGCAGTATTTT. It translates to CASSPADTQYF. Full variable domain (rest looked up from reference TRBV18 and TRBJ2-3): NAGVMQNPRHLVRRRGQEARLRCSPMKGHSHVYWYRQLPEEGLKFMVYLQKENIIDESGMPKERFSAEFPKEGPSILRIQQVVRGDSAAYFCASSPADTQYFGPGTRLTVL.

This clonotype was observed at least ten times. For the CDR3, the DNA is TGTGCCTGGAGCCGGGACAGGTACGAGCAGTACTTC. Translated, it gives CAWSRDRYEQYF. This chain joins TRBV30 and TRBJ2-7; 8 bases are shared with TRBD1. CDR1 is GTSNPN and CDR2 is SVGIG in the germline V gene (reference sequence). The V and J ends lost 3 bases and 4 bases, in that order; junction bases with no gene match: 2. The CDR3 totals 12 residues.

There are many counts of this clonotype. The chain combines TRBV5-1 with TRBJ1-1, with TRBD1 as a possible D gene (6 bases). The V end lost 0 bases, the J end lost 1 base, and 10 bases lay between the germline ends. From germline, CDR1 is SGHRS and CDR2 YFSETQ. This CDR3 region has 15 residues. CDR3 sequence: CASSLVVGANTEAFF. CDR3 in DNA: TGCGCCAGCAGCTTGGTGGTGGGGGCGAACACTGAAGCTTTCTTT. The variable domain in full, with the rest retrieved from reference TRBV5-1 and TRBJ1-1, is KAGVTQTPRYLIKTRGQQVTLSCSPISGHRSVSWYQQTPGQGLQFLFEYFSETQRNKGNFPGRFSGRQFSNSRSEMNVSTLELGDSALYLCASSLVVGANTEAFFGQGTRLTVV.

This clonotype was seen ten or more times. The rearrangement uses TRBV20-1 and TRBJ2-1; D perhaps matches TRBD1 (9 bases). Germline V gene data show CDR1 as DFQATT and CDR2 as SNEGSKA (reference sequence). With 5 bases removed from V and 6 bases from J, the gap between germline ends came to 20 bases. This CDR3 contains 15 residues. The CDR3: CSAPRGGTGLNEQFF. The CDR3 DNA is TGCAGTGCTCCCCGGGGGGGGACAGGGCTCAATGAGCAGTTCTTC.

Points on this clonotype: This may be a read error: a much more frequent sequence differs by one nucleotide. The V call is TRBV12-3 or TRBV12-4, the J call TRBJ2-3; 7 nucleotides line up with TRBD2. The CDR3 covers 14 residues. CDR3 region: CASSSGLDADMQYF. The CDR3 bases are TGTGCCAGCAGTTCCGGACTAGACGCAGATATGCAGTATTTT.

The sample holds many counts of this clonotype. The chain is built from TRBV15 and TRBJ1-2; D might be TRBD1 (5 bases). This CDR3 is built from 15 residues. Trimming removed 0 bases at V and 5 bases at J, with 13 bases between. Germline V gene lookup returns CDR1 LNHNV and CDR2 YYDKDF (reference sequence). The DNA of the CDR3 is TGTGCCACCAGCAGAGAGGACAAGTTTGGGTATGGCTACACCTTC. The encoded protein is CATSREDKFGYGYTF.

DNA of the CDR3: TGTGCCAGCAGCTTAGCGAACGGGGGGCTAGCGGTTGTCTCCTACAATGAGCAGTTCTTC. It yields the protein CASSLANGGLAVVSYNEQFF. The rearrangement uses TRBV7-6 and TRBJ2-1; possibly TRBD2 for D (7 bases). Germline CDR1 and CDR2: SGHVS and FNYEAQ. Trimming removed 0 bases from V and 0 bases from J, with 21 bases in between. This CDR3 has 20 amino acids.

This clonotype was seen at least ten times. The chain couples TRBV7-9 to TRBJ2-2, with 12 nucleotides matching TRBD2. The J segment lost 10 bases and the V segment lost 4 bases, leaving 7 bases of the junction unmatched. CDR3 length: 15 amino acids. The germline V gene has CDR1 SEHNR and CDR2 FQNEAQ (reference sequence). CDR3 sequence reads: CASSWRTSGNLELFF. The CDR3 DNA is TGTGCCAGCAGCTGGCGGACTAGCGGGAACTTGGAGCTGTTTTTT.

This clonotype was counted ten times or more. The chain is built from TRBV12-3 or TRBV12-4 and TRBJ1-4; 7 positions agree with TRBD1. Unmatched junction bases numbered 2, after V lost 4 bases and J lost 0 bases. This CDR3 spans 15 amino acids. DNA of the CDR3: TGTGCCAGCAGTTCAGGGGGTGCAACTAATGAAAAACTGTTTTTT. Residues: CASSSGGATNEKLFF.

The rearrangement uses TRBV12-3 or TRBV12-4 and TRBJ2-3, with 7 nucleotides matching TRBD2. J lost 2 bases, V lost 6 bases, and 8 bases had no gene match. The CDR3 sequence is 15 residues long. CDR3 nucleotides: TGTGCCAGCAGCCGCATGGGGGGGGACACAGATACGCAGTATTTT. It specifies CASSRMGGDTDTQYF.

This clonotype was seen at least ten times. This rearrangement joins TRBV29-1 to TRBJ2-1, with D perhaps TRBD2 (6 bases). The CDR3 runs to 14 residues. The V end was cut by 7 bases, the J end by 0 bases, with 13 bases between. Germline loops: CDR1 SQVTM, CDR2 ANQGSEA. In nucleotides, the CDR3 is TGCAGCGGACAAGGGAGGAGCTCCTACAATGAGCAGTTCTTC. Translation gives CSGQGRSSYNEQFF.

This clonotype was seen ten or more times. The rearrangement links TRBV5-1 to TRBJ1-1; TRBD1 matches 9 bases. V was clipped by 5 bases and J by 2 bases; unmatched bases: 10. Germline V gene data show CDR1 as SGHRS and CDR2 as YFSETQ. The CDR3 contains 16 residues. The CDR3 reads CASSSGTGTFNTEAFF. CDR3 nucleotides: TGCGCCAGCAGTTCCGGGACAGGGACCTTCAACACTGAAGCTTTCTTT.

The V gene is TRBV12-3 or TRBV12-4, the J gene TRBJ2-1; 7 nucleotides match TRBD1. The CDR3 consists of 15 residues. V dropped 5 bases and J dropped 8; count of bases not matched to a gene: 12. The CDR3 region is CASSTLGQDRDEQFF. CDR3 coding DNA: TGTGCCAGCAGTACCCTCGGACAGGATAGAGATGAGCAGTTCTTC.

In this sample, this clonotype turned up a few times. This chain uses TRBV7-9 with TRBJ2-5; the D is unclear. The germline V gene has CDR1 SEHNR and CDR2 FQNEAQ (reference sequence). Trimming left V 5 bases short and J 1 base short, with 14 bases between. This CDR3 contains 15 residues. Here the CDR3 DNA reads TGTGCCAGCAGCCCTTTTTACAGATTCCAAGAGACCCAGTACTTC. Translation gives CASSPFYRFQETQYF.

The sample holds many counts of this clonotype. This chain connects TRBV4-3 to TRBJ1-1; TRBD1 agrees at 7 bases. Germline V gives CDR1 LGHNA, CDR2 YSLEER. The CDR3 is made up of 18 amino acids. The trim removed 4 bases at V and 3 bases at J, leaving 17 bases unmatched. CDR3 region: CASSLSQPFKTGYTEAFF. The CDR3 coding sequence is TGCGCCAGCAGCCTAAGCCAACCATTTAAGACAGGGTACACTGAAGCTTTCTTT.